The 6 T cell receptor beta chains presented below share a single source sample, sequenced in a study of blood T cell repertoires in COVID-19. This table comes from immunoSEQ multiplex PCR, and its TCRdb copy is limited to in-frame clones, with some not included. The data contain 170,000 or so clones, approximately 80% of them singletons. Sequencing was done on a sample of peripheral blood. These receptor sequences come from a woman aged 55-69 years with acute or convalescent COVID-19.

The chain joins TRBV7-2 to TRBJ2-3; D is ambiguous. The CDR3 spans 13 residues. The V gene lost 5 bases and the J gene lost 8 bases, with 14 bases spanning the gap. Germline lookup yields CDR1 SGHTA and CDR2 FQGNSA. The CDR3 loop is CASSPPPSGTQYF. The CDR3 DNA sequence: TGTGCCAGCAGCCCTCCTCCATCGGGTACGCAGTATTTT.

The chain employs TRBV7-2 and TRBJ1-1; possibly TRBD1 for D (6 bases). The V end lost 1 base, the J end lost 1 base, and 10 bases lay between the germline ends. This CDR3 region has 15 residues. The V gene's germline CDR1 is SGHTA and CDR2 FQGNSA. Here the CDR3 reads CASSLEWGRNTEAFF. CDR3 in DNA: TGTGCCAGCAGCTTAGAGTGGGGGCGGAACACTGAAGCTTTCTTT.

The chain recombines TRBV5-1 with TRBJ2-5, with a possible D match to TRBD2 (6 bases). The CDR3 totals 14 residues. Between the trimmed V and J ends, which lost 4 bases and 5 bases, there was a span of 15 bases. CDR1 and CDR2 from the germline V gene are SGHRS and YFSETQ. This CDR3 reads CASSIAGAGETQYF. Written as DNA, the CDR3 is TGCGCCAGCAGCATCGCGGGCGCGGGGGAGACCCAGTACTTC.

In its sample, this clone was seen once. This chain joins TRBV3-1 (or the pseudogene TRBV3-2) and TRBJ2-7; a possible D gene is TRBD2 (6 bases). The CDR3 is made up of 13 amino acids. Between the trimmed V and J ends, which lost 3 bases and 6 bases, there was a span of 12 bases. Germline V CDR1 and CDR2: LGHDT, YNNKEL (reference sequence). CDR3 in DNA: TGTGCCAGCAGCCAGGCGGGGACGTTCGAGCAGTACTTC. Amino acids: CASSQAGTFEQYF.

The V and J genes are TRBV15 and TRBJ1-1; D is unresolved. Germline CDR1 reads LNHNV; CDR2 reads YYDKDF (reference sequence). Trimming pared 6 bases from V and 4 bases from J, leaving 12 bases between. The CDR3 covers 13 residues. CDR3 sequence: CATSYTESTEAFF. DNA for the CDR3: TGTGCCACCAGTTATACAGAAAGCACTGAAGCTTTCTTT.

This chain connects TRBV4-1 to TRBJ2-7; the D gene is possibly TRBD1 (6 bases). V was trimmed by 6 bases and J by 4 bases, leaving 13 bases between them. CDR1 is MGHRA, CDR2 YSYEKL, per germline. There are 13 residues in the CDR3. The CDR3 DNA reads TGCGCCAGCAGTGGACAGATACTTTACGAGCAGTACTTC. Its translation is CASSGQILYEQYF.